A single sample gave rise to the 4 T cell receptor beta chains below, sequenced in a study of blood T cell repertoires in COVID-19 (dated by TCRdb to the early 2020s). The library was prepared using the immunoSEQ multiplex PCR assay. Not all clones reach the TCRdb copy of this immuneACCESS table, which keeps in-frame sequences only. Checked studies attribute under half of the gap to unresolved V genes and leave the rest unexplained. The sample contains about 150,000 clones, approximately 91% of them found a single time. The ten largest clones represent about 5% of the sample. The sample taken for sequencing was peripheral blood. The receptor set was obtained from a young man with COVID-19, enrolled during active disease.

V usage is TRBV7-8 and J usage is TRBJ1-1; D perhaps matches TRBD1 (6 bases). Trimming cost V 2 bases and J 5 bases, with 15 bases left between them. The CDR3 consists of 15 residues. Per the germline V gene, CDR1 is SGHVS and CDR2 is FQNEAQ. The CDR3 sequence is CASSLSGARGTEAFF. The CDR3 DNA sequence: TGTGCCAGCAGCTTATCAGGGGCGCGGGGGACTGAAGCTTTCTTT. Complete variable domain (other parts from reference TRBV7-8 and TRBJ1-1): GAGVSQSPRYKVAKRGQDVALRCDPISGHVSLFWYQQALGQGPEFLTYFQNEAQLDKSGLPSDRFFAERPEGSVSTLKIQRTQQEDSAVYLCASSLSGARGTEAFFGQGTRLTVV.

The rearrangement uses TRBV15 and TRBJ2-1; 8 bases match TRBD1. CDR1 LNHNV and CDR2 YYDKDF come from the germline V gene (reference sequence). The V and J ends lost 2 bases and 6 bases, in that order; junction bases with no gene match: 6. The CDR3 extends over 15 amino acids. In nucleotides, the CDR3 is TGTGCCACCAGCAGATTAACCGGGACAGGCAATGAGCAGTTCTTC. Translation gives CATSRLTGTGNEQFF.

As DNA, the CDR3 is TGTGCCAGCTCACCAGGGACAAGAGACTATGGCTACACCTTC. This codes for CASSPGTRDYGYTF. The genes are TRBV18 and TRBJ1-2; tentative D call: TRBD1 (6 bases). The CDR3 extends over 14 amino acids. CDR1 is KGHSH, CDR2 LQKENI, per germline. Trimming shortened V by 2 bases and J by 3 bases, and 10 bases separated the two germline ends.

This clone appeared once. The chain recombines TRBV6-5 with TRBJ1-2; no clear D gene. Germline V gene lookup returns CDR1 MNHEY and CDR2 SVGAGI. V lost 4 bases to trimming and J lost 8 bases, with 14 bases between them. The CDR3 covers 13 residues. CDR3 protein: CASSSTLGSGYTF. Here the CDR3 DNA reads TGTGCCAGCAGTTCCACCCTAGGGAGCGGCTACACCTTC.